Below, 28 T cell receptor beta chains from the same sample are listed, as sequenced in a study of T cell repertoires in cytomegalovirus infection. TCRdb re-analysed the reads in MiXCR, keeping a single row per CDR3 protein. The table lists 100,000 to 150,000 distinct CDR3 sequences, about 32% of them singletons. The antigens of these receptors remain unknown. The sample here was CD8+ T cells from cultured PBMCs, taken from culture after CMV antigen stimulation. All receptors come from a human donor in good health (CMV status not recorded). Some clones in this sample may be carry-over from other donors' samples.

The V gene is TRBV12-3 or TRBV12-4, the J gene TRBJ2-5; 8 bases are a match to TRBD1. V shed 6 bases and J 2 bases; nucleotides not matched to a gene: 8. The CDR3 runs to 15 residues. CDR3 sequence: CASSATGQGQETQYF. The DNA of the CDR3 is TGTGCCAGCAGCGCTACCGGACAGGGACAAGAGACCCAGTACTTC.

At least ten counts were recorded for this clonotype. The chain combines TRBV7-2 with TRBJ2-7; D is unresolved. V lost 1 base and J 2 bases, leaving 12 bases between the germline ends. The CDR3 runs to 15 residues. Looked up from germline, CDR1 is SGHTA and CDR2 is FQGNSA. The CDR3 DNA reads TGTGCCAGCAGCTTAGTACCGAAGATGGCCTACGAGCAGTACTTC. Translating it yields CASSLVPKMAYEQYF.

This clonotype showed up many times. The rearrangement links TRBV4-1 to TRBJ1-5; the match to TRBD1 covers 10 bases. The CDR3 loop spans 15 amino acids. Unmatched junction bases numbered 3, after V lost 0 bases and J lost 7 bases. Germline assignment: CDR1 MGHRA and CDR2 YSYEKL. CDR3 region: CASSQEGTGEQPQHF. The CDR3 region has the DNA TGCGCCAGCAGCCAAGAAGGGACAGGGGAACAGCCCCAGCATTTT.

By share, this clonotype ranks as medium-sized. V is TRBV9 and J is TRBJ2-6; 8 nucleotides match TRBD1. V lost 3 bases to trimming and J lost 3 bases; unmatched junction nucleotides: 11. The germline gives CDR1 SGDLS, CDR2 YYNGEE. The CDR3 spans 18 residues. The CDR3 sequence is CASSARPGTGFGANVLTF. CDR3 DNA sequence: TGTGCCAGCAGCGCCCGTCCCGGGACAGGTTTTGGGGCCAACGTCCTGACTTTC.

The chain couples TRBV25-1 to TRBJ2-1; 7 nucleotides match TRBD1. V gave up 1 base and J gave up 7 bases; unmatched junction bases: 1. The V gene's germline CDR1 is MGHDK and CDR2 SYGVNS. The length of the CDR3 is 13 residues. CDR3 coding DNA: TGTGCCAGCAGTGAATGGGGACAGAATGAGCAGTTCTTC. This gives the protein CASSEWGQNEQFF.

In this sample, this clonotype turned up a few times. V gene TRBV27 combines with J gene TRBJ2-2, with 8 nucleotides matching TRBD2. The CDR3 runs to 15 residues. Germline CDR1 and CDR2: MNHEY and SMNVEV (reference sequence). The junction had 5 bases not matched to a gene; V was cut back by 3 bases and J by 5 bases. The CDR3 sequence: CASSFTGGPTGELFF. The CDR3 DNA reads TGTGCCAGCAGTTTTACGGGGGGGCCGACCGGGGAGCTGTTTTTT.

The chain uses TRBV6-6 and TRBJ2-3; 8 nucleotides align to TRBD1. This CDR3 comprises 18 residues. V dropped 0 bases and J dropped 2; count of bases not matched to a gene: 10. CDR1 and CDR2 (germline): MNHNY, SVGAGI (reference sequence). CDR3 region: CASSYSEQGGENTDTQYF. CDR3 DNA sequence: TGTGCCAGCAGTTACTCCGAACAGGGGGGAGAAAACACAGATACGCAGTATTTT.

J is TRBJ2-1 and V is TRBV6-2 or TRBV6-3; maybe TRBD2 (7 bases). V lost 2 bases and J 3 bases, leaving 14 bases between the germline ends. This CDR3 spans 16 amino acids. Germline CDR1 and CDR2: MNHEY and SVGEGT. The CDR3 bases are TGTGCCAGCAGTTACAAAGGGGGAGGGTACTACAATGAGCAGTTCTTC. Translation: CASSYKGGGYYNEQFF.

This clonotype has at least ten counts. The CDR3 bases are TGTGCCAGTAGTTTACTAGCGGGGGAGTTCAATGAGCAGTTCTTC. Protein sequence: CASSLLAGEFNEQFF. This rearrangement joins TRBV19 to TRBJ2-1; 11 positions agree with TRBD2. Trimming removed 5 bases from V and 6 bases from J; junction bases left unmatched: 6. From germline, CDR1 is LNHDA and CDR2 SQIVND (reference sequence). The CDR3 has 15 residues.

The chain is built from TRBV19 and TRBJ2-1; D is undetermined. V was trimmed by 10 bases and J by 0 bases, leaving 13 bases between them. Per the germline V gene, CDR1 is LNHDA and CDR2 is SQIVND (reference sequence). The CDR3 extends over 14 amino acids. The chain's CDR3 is CATADGNSYNEQFF. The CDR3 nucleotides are TGTGCCACCGCGGACGGAAACTCCTACAATGAGCAGTTCTTC.

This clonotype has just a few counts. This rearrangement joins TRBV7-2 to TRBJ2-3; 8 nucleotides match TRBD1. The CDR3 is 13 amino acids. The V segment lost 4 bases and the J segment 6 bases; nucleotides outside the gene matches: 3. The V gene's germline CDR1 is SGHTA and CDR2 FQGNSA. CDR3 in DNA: TGTGCCAGCAGCTATAACAGGGGGGATACGCAGTATTTT. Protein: CASSYNRGDTQYF.

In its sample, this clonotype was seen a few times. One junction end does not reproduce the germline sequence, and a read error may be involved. The CDR3 bases are TGTGCCAGCAGCCAAGAAAACACTGAAGCTTTCTTT. Translating it yields CASSQENTEAFF. The rearrangement uses TRBV4-1 and TRBJ1-1; the D is unclear. This CDR3 is 12 amino acids long. The V gene's germline CDR1 is MGHRA and CDR2 YSYEKL.

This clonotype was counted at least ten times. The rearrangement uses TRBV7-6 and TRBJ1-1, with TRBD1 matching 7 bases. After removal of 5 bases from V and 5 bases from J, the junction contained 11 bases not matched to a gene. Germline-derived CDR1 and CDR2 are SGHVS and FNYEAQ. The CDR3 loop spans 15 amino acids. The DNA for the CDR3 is TGTGCCAGCAGCCCCCGGAAAGGGGGCGGAACTGAAGCTTTCTTT. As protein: CASSPRKGGGTEAFF.

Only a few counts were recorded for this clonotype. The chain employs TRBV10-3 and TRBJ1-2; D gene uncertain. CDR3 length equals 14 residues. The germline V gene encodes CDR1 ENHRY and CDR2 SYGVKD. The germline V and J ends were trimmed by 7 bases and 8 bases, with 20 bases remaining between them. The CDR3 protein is CAINPGRGSEGYTF. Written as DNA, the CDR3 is TGTGCCATCAATCCCGGTCGGGGAAGCGAGGGCTACACCTTC.

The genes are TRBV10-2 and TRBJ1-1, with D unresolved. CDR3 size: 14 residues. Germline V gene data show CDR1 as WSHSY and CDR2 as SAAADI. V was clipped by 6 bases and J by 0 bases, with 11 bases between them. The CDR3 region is CASSPGDVNTEAFF. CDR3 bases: TGCGCCAGCAGCCCGGGAGACGTGAACACTGAAGCTTTCTTT.

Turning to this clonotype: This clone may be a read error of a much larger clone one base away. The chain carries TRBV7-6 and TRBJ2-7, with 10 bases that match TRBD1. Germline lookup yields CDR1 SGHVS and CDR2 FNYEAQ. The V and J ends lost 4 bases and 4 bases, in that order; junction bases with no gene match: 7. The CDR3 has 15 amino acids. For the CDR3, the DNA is TGTGCCAGCAGCTCGCCGGGACAGGGGACTTACGAGCAGTACTTC. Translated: CASSSPGQGTYEQYF.

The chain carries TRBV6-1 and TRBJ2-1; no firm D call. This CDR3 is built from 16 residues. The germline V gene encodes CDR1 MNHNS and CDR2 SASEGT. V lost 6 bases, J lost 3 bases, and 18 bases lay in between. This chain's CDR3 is CASSRLREYGYNEQFF. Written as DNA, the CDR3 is TGTGCCAGCAGCCGCCTTAGAGAGTACGGCTACAATGAGCAGTTCTTC.

The CDR3 sequence: CASSWGATAAGEAFF. CDR3 nucleotides: TGCGCCAGCAGTTGGGGGGCCACGGCGGCGGGTGAAGCTTTCTTT. This sequence joins TRBV5-1 and TRBJ1-1; tentatively, D is TRBD1 (6 bases). Deletions cut 5 bases from V and 7 bases from J, with 21 bases between. This CDR3 is 15 amino acids long. CDR1 and CDR2 (germline): SGHRS, YFSETQ.

As DNA, the CDR3 is TGTGCCAGCAGCACGGGACTAGCAGCCCCAGATACGCAGTATTTT. Its protein is CASSTGLAAPDTQYF. This chain joins TRBV7-9 and TRBJ2-3; 9 bases agree with TRBD2. The CDR3 extends over 15 amino acids. Germline CDR1 is SEHNR and CDR2 is FQNEAQ (reference sequence). Trimming took 5 bases from V and 4 from J; bases not matched to a gene: 7.

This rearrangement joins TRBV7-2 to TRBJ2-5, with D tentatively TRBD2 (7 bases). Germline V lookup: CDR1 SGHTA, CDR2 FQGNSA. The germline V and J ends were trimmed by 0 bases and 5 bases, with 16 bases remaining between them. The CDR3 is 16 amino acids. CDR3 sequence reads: CASSLATGREFETQYF. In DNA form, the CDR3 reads TGTGCCAGCAGCTTAGCTACAGGGCGGGAGTTTGAGACCCAGTACTTC.

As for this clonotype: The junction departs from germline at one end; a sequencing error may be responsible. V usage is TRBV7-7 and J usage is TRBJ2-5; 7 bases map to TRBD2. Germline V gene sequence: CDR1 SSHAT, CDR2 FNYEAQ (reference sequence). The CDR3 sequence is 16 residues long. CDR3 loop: CASSPGGAGEQETQYF. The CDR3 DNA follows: TGTGCTAGCAGCCCCGGAGGGGCGGGGGAGCAAGAGACCCAGTACTTC.

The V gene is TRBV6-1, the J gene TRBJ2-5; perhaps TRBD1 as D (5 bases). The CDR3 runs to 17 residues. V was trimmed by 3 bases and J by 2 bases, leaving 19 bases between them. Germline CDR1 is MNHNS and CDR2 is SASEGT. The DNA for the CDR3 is TGTGCCAGCAGTGACGACAGTGCGTACTACCCGCAAGAGACCCAGTACTTC. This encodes CASSDDSAYYPQETQYF.

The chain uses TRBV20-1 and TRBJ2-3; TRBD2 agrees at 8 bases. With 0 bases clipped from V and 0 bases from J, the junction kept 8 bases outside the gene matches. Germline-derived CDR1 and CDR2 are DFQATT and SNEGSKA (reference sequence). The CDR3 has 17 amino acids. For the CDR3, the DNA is TGCAGTGCTAGAGATCTCGCGGGGGGAACCAGCACAGATACGCAGTATTTT. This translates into CSARDLAGGTSTDTQYF.

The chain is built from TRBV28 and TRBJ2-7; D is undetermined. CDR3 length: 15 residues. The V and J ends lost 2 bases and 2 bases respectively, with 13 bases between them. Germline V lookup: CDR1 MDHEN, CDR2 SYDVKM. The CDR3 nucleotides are TGTGCCAGCAGTTTAGGATTGGTATCCACCTACGAGCAGTACTTC. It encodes CASSLGLVSTYEQYF.

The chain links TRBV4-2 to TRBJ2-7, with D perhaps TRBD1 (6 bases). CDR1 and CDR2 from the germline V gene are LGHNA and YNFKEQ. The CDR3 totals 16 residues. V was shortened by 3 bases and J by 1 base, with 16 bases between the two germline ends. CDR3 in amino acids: CASSQARGAASYEQYF. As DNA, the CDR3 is TGTGCCAGCAGCCAGGCCAGGGGTGCAGCATCCTACGAGCAGTACTTC.

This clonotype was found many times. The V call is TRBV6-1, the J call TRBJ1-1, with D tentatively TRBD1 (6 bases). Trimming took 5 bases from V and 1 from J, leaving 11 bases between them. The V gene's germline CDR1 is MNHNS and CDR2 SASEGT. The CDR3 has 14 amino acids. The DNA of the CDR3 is TGTGCCAGCAGTTTTTGGGGGCAGAACACTGAAGCTTTCTTT. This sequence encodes CASSFWGQNTEAFF.

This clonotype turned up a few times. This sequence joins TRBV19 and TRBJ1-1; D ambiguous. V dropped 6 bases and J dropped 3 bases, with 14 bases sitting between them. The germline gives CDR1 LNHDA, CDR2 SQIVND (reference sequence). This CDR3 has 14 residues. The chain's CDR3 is CASRSADPYTEAFF. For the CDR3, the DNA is TGTGCCAGTAGATCGGCGGACCCGTACACTGAAGCTTTCTTT.

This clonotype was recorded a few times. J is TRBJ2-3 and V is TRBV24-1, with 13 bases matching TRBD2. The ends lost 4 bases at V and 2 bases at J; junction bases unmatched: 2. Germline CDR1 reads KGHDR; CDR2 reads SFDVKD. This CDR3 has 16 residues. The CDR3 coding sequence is TGTGCCACCAGTGACGGACTAGCGGGAGCCACAGATACGCAGTATTTT. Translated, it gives CATSDGLAGATDTQYF.